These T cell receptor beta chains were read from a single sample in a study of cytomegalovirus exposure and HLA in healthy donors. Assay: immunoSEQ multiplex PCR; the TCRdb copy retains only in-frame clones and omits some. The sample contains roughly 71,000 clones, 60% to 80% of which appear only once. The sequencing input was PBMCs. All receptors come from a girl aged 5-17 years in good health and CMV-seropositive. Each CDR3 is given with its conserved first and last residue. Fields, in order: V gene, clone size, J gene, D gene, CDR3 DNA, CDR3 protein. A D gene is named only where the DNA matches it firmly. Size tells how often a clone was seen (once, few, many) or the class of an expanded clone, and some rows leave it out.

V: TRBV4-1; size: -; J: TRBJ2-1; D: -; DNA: TGCGCCAGCAGCCAAGTAATAGCATCGCACAATGAGCAGTTCTTC; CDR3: CASSQVIASHNEQFF
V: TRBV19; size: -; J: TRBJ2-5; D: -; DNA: TGTGCCAGTAGTCTGACAGAAGAGACCCAGTACTTC; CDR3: CASSLTEETQYF
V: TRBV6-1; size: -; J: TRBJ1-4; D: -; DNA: TGTGCCAGCAGACAGGGTCGGGAAAAACTGTTTTTT; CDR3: CASRQGREKLFF
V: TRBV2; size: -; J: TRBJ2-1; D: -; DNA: TGTGCCAGCAGTGAATATCCCGGGAGCTACAATGAGCAGTTCTTC; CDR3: CASSEYPGSYNEQFF
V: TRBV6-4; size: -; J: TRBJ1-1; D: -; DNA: TGTGCCAGCAGTGACCGGGAGGAGACTGAAGCTTTCTTT; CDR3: CASSDREETEAFF
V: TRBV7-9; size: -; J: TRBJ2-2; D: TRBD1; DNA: TGTGCCAGCAGCTTAGACGGACAGGGTACGGTCGGGGAGCTGTTTTTT; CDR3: CASSLDGQGTVGELFF
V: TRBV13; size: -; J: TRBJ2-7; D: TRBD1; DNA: TGTGCCAGCAGCTTAGGCCCATGGGACAGGGCTTTGGGGGAGCAGTACTTC; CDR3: CASSLGPWDRALGEQYF
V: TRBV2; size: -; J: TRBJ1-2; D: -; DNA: TGTGCCAGCAGTGATCTGGACATCTCGGGAGGCGGCTATGGCTACACCTTC; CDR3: CASSDLDISGGGYGYTF
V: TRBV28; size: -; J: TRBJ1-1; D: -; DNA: TGTGCCAGCAGTTTAGGGGAGGCTGAAGCTTTCTTT; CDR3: CASSLGEAEAFF
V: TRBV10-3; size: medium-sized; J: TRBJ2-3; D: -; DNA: TGTGCCATAGCTACCGTTTCCGCAGATACGCAGTATTTT; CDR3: CAIATVSADTQYF
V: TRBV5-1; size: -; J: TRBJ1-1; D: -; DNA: TGCGCCAGCGGGTTTCGAGGGTCTGGAACTGAAGCTTTCTTT; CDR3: CASGFRGSGTEAFF
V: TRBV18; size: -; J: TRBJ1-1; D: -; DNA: TGTGCCAGCTCACCGGCACACAGACAGCCCCCCGAAGCTTTCTTT; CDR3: CASSPAHRQPPEAFF
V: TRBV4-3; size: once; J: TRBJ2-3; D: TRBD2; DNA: TGCGCCAGCAGCCAAGATCTAGGGTCCCAGCGGGGATACACAGATACGCAGTATTTT; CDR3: CASSQDLGSQRGYTDTQYF
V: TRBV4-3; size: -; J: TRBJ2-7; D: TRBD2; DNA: TGCGCCAGCAGCGGGACCGTAGCGGGAGGACTCGCGCAGTACTTC; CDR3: CASSGTVAGGLAQYF
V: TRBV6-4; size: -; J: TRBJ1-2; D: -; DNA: TGTGCCAGCAGTGACTTGAGGCACCCCCTCCTGCCCCACCCGCTTAAAATACCCTACTATGGCTACACCTTC; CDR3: CASSDLRHPLLPHPLKIPYYGYTF
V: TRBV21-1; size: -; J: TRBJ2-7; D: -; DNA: TGTGCCAGCAGGGGTAGGGGATCCTACGAGCAGTACTTC; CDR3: CASRGRGSYEQYF
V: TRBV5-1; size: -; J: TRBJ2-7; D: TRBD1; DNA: TGCGCCAGCAGCTACGGGACAGGGAACGGGTACGAGCAGTACTTC; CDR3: CASSYGTGNGYEQYF
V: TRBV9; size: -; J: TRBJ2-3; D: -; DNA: TGTGCCAGCAGCCTTCGTCCAGGGCAGGATACGCAGTATTTT; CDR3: CASSLRPGQDTQYF
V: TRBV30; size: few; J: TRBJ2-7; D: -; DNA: TGTGCCTGGAGGTTGAGCTCCTACGAGCAGTACTTC; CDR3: CAWRLSSYEQYF
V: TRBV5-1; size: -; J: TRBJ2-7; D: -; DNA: TGCGCCAGCAGTGAGGGGGTTGGGGACTACGAGCAGTACTTC; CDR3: CASSEGVGDYEQYF
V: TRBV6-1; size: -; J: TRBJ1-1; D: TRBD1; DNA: TGTGCCAGCAAAACAGGGGGCACTGAAGCTTTCTTT; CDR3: CASKTGGTEAFF
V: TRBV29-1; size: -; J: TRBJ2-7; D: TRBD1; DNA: TGCAGCGTTGAAGAAGCTAGGGACAGTCTCTACGAGCAGTACTTC; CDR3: CSVEEARDSLYEQYF
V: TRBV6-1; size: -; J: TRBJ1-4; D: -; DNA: TGTGCCAGCACCGAGGGGACTCAGAATGAAAAACTGTTTTTT; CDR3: CASTEGTQNEKLFF
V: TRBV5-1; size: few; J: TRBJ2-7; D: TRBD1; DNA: TGCGCCAGCAGCCAGCTGTTCGGGGGACAGGGGGTCCACGAGCAGTACTTC; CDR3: CASSQLFGGQGVHEQYF
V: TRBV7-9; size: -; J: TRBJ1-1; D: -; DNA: TGTGCCAGCAGTCCCACGTCCGGAGTGAACACTGAAGCTTTCTTT; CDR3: CASSPTSGVNTEAFF
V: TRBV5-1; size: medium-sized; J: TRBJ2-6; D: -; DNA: TGCGCCAGCAGCTTGTATGACTTAGGGGCCAACGTCCTGACTTTC; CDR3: CASSLYDLGANVLTF
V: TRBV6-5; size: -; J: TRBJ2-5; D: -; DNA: TGTGCCAGCAGCACCAGGTTCCAAGAGACCCAGTACTTC; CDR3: CASSTRFQETQYF
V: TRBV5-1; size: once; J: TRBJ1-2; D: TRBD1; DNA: TGCGCCAGCAGCTTGGATGTCCGGGACAGGGGGCATGGCTACACCTTC; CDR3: CASSLDVRDRGHGYTF
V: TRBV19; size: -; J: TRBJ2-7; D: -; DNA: TGTGCCAGTAAGGACAGCAACTCCTACGAGCAGTACTTC; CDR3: CASKDSNSYEQYF
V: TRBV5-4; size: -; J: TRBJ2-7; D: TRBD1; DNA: TGTGCCAGCAGCTCACCCCGGGACAGGGCCTCCGTTTCTACCTACGAGCAGTACTTC; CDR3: CASSSPRDRASVSTYEQYF
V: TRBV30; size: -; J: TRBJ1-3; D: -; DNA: TGTGCCTGGAGTACAGGGCCAGGAAACACCATATATTTT; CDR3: CAWSTGPGNTIYF
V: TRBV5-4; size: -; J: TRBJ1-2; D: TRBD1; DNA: TGTGCCAGCAGCTTGGGAGGGGGCGTTGGCTACACCTTC; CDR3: CASSLGGGVGYTF
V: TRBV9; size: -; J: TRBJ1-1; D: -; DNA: TGTGCCAGCTCCGCCGGGAAACGGGACACTGAAGCTTTCTTT; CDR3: CASSAGKRDTEAFF
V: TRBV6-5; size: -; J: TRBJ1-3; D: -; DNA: TGTGCCAGCAGCAGTGGCTCTGGAAACACCATATATTTT; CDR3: CASSSGSGNTIYF
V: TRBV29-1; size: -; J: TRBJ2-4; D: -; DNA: TGCAGCGTTGATCCAGGGGAAAACATTCAGTACTTC; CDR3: CSVDPGENIQYF
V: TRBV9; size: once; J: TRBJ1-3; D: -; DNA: TGTGCCAGCAGCCGCGACACCGCCTCTGGAAACACCATATATTTT; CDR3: CASSRDTASGNTIYF
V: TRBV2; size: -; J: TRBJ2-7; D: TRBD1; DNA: TGTGCCAGCAGTGGTGAGAGACAGGGTTTCTCCTACGAGCAGTACTTC; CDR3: CASSGERQGFSYEQYF
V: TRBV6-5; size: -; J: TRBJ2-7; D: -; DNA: TGTGCCAGCAGTTACGGAGGACAGATTTATACCTACGAGCAGTACTTC; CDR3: CASSYGGQIYTYEQYF
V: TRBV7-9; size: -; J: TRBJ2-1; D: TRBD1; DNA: TGTGCCAGCAGCCCCCGGACAGGGAAGCCTAGTAGTTTTAGGTGGCAGTTCTTC; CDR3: CASSPRTGKPSSFRWQFF
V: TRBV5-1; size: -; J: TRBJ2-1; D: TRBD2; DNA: TGCGCCAGCAGCTTGGTAGCGGGAGGATACAATGAGCAGTTCTTC; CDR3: CASSLVAGGYNEQFF
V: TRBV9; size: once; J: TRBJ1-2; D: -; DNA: TGTGCCAGCAGCGTAAGGGGGGAGGGCTATGGCTACACCTTC; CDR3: CASSVRGEGYGYTF
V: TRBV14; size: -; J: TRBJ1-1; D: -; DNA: TGTGCCAGCAGCCAAGGATGGTGGCAGGGCCAAGAAAACACTGAAGCTTTCTTT; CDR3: CASSQGWWQGQENTEAFF